Below, 5 T cell receptor beta chains from the same sample are listed, as sequenced in a study of patients and donors after allogeneic stem cell transplantation. TCRdb fed the RT-PCR reads into MiXCR, producing one record per CDR3 protein. The table includes about a million distinct CDR3 sequences, over 15% detected once. Sequencing was done on a sample of blood, either unsorted or a sorted T cell fraction (not recorded which). These receptors all stem from a human donor who was either an allogeneic HSCT recipient or a stem cell or donor lymphocyte infusion donor (not recorded which). It is not recorded whose cells these are; they may come from a transplant donor.

This sequence joins TRBV3-1 and TRBJ2-7; tentative D call: TRBD2 (7 bases). The germline V gene has CDR1 LGHDT and CDR2 YNNKEL (reference sequence). There are 14 residues in the CDR3. Trimming removed 4 bases at V and 6 bases at J, with 16 bases between. The CDR3 is CASSLGRGPVEQYF. CDR3 sequence (DNA): TGTGCCAGCAGCCTGGGGCGGGGGCCGGTCGAGCAGTACTTC.

This clonotype was seen more than once but under ten times. The CDR3 reads CASSPAPGRASGNTIYF. For the CDR3, the DNA is TGTGCCAGCAGCCCCGCCCCAGGACGAGCCTCTGGAAACACCATATATTTT. V and J are TRBV7-9 and TRBJ1-3; D ambiguous. V was clipped by 5 bases and J by 0 bases, with 17 bases between them. Germline assignment: CDR1 SEHNR and CDR2 FQNEAQ (reference sequence). CDR3 length equals 17 residues.

This chain joins TRBV7-2 and TRBJ2-5; D remains ambiguous. V gave up 5 bases and J gave up 3 bases, with 16 bases separating them. The CDR3 totals 15 residues. Germline CDR1 reads SGHTA; CDR2 reads FQGNSA. The chain's CDR3 is CASSLPPWKEETQYF. CDR3 DNA sequence: TGTGCCAGCAGCCTACCTCCGTGGAAAGAAGAGACCCAGTACTTC. The whole variable domain, filled in from reference TRBV7-2 and TRBJ2-5, reads GAGVSQSPSNKVTEKGKDVELRCDPISGHTALYWYRQSLGQGLEFLIYFQGNSAPDKSGLPSDRFSAERTGGSVSTLTIQRTQQEDSAVYLCASSLPPWKEETQYFGPGTRLLVL.

The chain couples TRBV5-1 to TRBJ1-1, with 8 bases identical to TRBD1. This CDR3 region has 14 residues. With 6 bases clipped from V and 8 bases from J, the junction kept 12 bases outside the gene matches. CDR1 SGHRS and CDR2 YFSETQ come from the germline V gene. Here the CDR3 reads CASTPGTGIMEAFF. The CDR3 region has the DNA TGCGCCAGCACCCCCGGGACAGGAATAATGGAAGCTTTCTTT. Together with reference TRBV5-1 and TRBJ1-1, the CDR3 gives the full variable domain: KAGVTQTPRYLIKTRGQQVTLSCSPISGHRSVSWYQQTPGQGLQFLFEYFSETQRNKGNFPGRFSGRQFSNSRSEMNVSTLELGDSALYLCASTPGTGIMEAFFGQGTRLTVV.

The chain has TRBV3-1 and TRBJ1-4, with TRBD1 as a possible D gene (5 bases). The CDR3 extends over 12 amino acids. The germline V gene encodes CDR1 LGHDT and CDR2 YNNKEL (reference sequence). CDR3: CVLGRRNEKLFF. The CDR3 DNA reads TGTGTCTTGGGACGCCGGAATGAAAAACTGTTTTTT.